Listed below are T cell receptor beta chains from one sample, sequenced in a study of vaccination effects on CD4 cells after COVID-19. Method: immunoSEQ multiplex PCR; TCRdb's copy keeps in-frame clones and lacks some. The data contain 20,000 to 25,000 clones, roughly 79% of them seen just once; the ten biggest clones take up approximately 5.1%. These receptors' targets are unknown. The specimen comprised CD4+ T cells from PBMCs cultured with SARS-CoV-2 spike peptides, sampled after COVID-19 vaccination. The receptors derive from a human donor who received a COVID-19 vaccine. Some clones in this sample may be carry-over from other donors' samples. The CDR3 runs from the conserved cysteine through the conserved F or W. The order of the fields is D gene, V gene, J gene, CDR3 length, clone size, CDR3 DNA, CDR3 protein. The D gene is left open where the match is weak. Only part of the rows carry a size: once, few, many, or a class if the clone is expanded.

>NA|TRBV7-2|TRBJ1-1|14|NA
TGTGCCAGCAGCCCTAGGACGGGGAACACTGAAGCTTTCTTT
CASSPRTGNTEAFF
>TRBD1|TRBV29-1|TRBJ2-5|12|NA
TGCAGCGTGGGGGACAGTTTACAGACCCAGTACTTC
CSVGDSLQTQYF
>NA|TRBV9|TRBJ1-3|17|NA
TGTGCCAGCAGCGTAGAAGGCTGGAGAACCTCTGGAAACACCATATATTTT
CASSVEGWRTSGNTIYF
>TRBD2|TRBV7-2|TRBJ2-5|16|once
TGTGCCAGCAGCTTAGCGGCGGGGGGGAGGAGAGAGACCCAGTACTTC
CASSLAAGGRRETQYF
>NA|TRBV2|TRBJ2-3|14|NA
TGTGCCAGCAGTGTCCGGGGGGCCGGAGATACGCAGTATTTT
CASSVRGAGDTQYF
>NA|TRBV2|TRBJ1-4|15|NA
TGTGCCAGCAGTGAAGAGGGGCCGGGTAATGAAAAACTGTTTTTT
CASSEEGPGNEKLFF
>NA|TRBV7-8|TRBJ2-2|14|NA
TGTGCCAGCTGTAGGAGGGATTACACCGGGGAGCTGTTTTTT
CASCRRDYTGELFF
>NA|TRBV5-1|TRBJ1-4|13|NA
TGCGCCAGCGGGGGTGCCCCTAATGAAAAACTGTTTTTT
CASGGAPNEKLFF
>NA|TRBV29-1|TRBJ1-2|15|NA
TGCAGCGTTGATGAGGGGCGATGGGGGGACTATGGCTACACCTTC
CSVDEGRWGDYGYTF
>TRBD1|TRBV11-2|TRBJ1-1|15|medium-sized
TGTGCCAGCAACCTTGGACAGGCGTCGCGGACTGAAGCTTTCTTT
CASNLGQASRTEAFF
>NA|TRBV19|TRBJ2-2|13|once
TGTGCCAGTAGTATAGGAGGCCGGGGGGAGCTGTTTTTT
CASSIGGRGELFF
>NA|TRBV5-1|TRBJ2-3|16|NA
TGCGCCAGCAGCTTCGGGGCAGGGTCGAGCACAGATACGCAGTATTTT
CASSFGAGSSTDTQYF
>TRBD2|TRBV2|TRBJ2-5|16|NA
TGTGCCAGCCGTACGAGGGCTAGCGGGGGGGCAGAGACCCAGTACTTC
CASRTRASGGAETQYF
>NA|TRBV7-9|TRBJ1-1|14|NA
TGTGCCAGCGACAGAACGTCTATGAACACTGAAGCTTTCTTT
CASDRTSMNTEAFF
>NA|TRBV19|TRBJ1-5|14|NA
TGTGCCAGTAGTATGGGGTTAGGCAATCAGCCCCAGCATTTT
CASSMGLGNQPQHF
>TRBD1|TRBV11-1|TRBJ1-4|14|NA
TGTGCCAGCAGCAGGGGAGGACAGGGTGAAAAACTGTTTTTT
CASSRGGQGEKLFF
>TRBD2|TRBV30|TRBJ2-3|16|NA
TGTGCCTGGAGAAGGACTAGCGGGGGGTCCACAGATACGCAGTATTTT
CAWRRTSGGSTDTQYF
>NA|TRBV11-3|TRBJ2-2|14|few
TGTGCCAGCAGCCTCTACTTTAACGTCGGGGAGCTGTTTTTT
CASSLYFNVGELFF
>NA|TRBV2|TRBJ1-4|15|NA
TGTGCCAGCAGAAGCATGGAGGCAACTAATGAAAAACTGTTTTTT
CASRSMEATNEKLFF
>NA|TRBV28|TRBJ1-2|13|NA
TGTGCCAGCAGTTGGACAGCTATATATGGCTACACCTTC
CASSWTAIYGYTF
>NA|TRBV15|TRBJ1-4|16|NA
TGTGCCACCAGCATAGATTACCTCCTGACTAATGAAAAACTGTTTTTT
CATSIDYLLTNEKLFF
>NA|TRBV7-2|TRBJ2-2|14|NA
TGTGCCAGCAGCTTACTCGGAAACACCGGGGAGCTGTTTTTT
CASSLLGNTGELFF
>TRBD1|TRBV5-6|TRBJ1-2|15|few
TGTGCCAGCAGCGCCGACAGGGGACCTTTCTATGGCTACACCTTC
CASSADRGPFYGYTF
>NA|TRBV19|TRBJ1-5|15|NA
TGTGCCAGTAGTATGGCAGGGAGAGGCAATCAGCCCCAGCATTTT
CASSMAGRGNQPQHF
>TRBD1|TRBV2|TRBJ1-3|14|NA
TGTGCCAGCAGGCCTACAGGGGTGGGAAACACCATATATTTT
CASRPTGVGNTIYF
>TRBD2|TRBV18|TRBJ2-1|14|once
TGTGCCAGCTCACCTCAGGGAGGGATGGGTGAGCAGTTCTTC
CASSPQGGMGEQFF
>NA|TRBV7-9|TRBJ1-3|13|NA
TGTGCCAGCAGCTTAGGGGCAGTAAACACCATATATTTT
CASSLGAVNTIYF
>TRBD1|TRBV5-1|TRBJ2-1|13|NA
TGCGCCAGCAGCTTGGCCGGACAGGGTGGGAGGTTCTTC
CASSLAGQGGRFF
>TRBD2|TRBV5-1|TRBJ2-2|15|NA
TGCGCCAGCAGCTTGATGACTAGCACAAGCGGGGAGCTGTTTTTT
CASSLMTSTSGELFF
>NA|TRBV5-1|TRBJ1-1|13|NA
TGCGCCAGCAGGGGAGACGGGGACACTGAAGCTTTCTTT
CASRGDGDTEAFF
>TRBD1|TRBV5-4|TRBJ1-3|14|NA
TGTGCCAGCAGTGGGACAGGTCATGGAAACACCATATATTTT
CASSGTGHGNTIYF